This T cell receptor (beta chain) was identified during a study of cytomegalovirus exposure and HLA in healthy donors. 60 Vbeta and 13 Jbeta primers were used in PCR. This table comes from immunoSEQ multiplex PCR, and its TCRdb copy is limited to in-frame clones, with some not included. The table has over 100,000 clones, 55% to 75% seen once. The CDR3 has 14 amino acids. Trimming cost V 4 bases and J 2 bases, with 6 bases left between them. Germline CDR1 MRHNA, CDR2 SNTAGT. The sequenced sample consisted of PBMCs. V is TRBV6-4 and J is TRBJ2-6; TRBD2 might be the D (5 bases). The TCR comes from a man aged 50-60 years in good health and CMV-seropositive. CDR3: CASSVGAGANVLTF. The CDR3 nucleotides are TGTGCCAGCAGTGTCGGGGCTGGGGCCAACGTCCTGACTTTC.